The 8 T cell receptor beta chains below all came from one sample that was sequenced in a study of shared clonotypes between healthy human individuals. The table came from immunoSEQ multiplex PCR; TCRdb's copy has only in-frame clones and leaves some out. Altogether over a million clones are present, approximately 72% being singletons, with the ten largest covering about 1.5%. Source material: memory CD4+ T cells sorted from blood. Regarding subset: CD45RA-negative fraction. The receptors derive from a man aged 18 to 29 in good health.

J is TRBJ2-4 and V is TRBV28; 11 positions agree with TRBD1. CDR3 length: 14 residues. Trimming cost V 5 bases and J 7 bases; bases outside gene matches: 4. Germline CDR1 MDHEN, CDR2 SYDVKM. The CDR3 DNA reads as TGTGCCAGCAGTGGGGGACAGGGGGGGAACATTCAGTACTTC. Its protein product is CASSGGQGGNIQYF.

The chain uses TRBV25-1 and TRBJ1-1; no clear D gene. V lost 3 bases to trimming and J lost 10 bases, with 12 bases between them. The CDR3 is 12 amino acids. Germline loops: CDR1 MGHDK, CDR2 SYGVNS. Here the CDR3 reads CASSDPAPGAFF. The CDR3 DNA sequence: TGTGCCAGCAGTGATCCGGCCCCGGGAGCTTTCTTT.

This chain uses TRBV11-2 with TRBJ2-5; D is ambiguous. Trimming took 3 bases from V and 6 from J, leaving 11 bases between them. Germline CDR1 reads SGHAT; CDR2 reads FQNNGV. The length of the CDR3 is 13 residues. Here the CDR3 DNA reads TGTGCCAGCAGCTTGATTGGTCTGCAGACCCAGTACTTC. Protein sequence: CASSLIGLQTQYF.

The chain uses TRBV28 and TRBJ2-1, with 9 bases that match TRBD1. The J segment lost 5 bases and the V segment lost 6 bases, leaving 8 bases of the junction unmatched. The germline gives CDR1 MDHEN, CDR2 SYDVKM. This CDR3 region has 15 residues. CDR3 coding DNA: TGTGCCAGCAGGGACAGACAGGGGGGGGACAATGAGCAGTTCTTC. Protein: CASRDRQGGDNEQFF. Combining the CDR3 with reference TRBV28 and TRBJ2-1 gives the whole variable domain DVKVTQSSRYLVKRTGEKVFLECVQDMDHENMFWYRQDPGLGLRLIYFSYDVKMKEKGDIPEGYSVSREKKERFSLILESASTNQTSMYLCASRDRQGGDNEQFFGPGTRLTVL.

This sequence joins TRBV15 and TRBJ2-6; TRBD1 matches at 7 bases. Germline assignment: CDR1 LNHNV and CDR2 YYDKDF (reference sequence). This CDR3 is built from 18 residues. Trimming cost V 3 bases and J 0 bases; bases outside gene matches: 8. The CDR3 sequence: CATSRGFRTGSGANVLTF. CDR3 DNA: TGTGCCACCAGCAGGGGGTTCAGGACAGGCTCTGGGGCCAACGTCCTGACTTTC. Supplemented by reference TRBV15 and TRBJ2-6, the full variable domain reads DAMVIQNPRYQVTQFGKPVTLSCSQTLNHNVMYWYQQKSSQAPKLLFHYYDKDFNNEADTPDNFQSRRPNTSFCFLDIRSPGLGDTAMYLCATSRGFRTGSGANVLTFGAGSRLTVL.

This chain's CDR3 is CATRRRDGSYEQYF. The CDR3, as DNA: TGTGCCACCAGACGCCGGGACGGTTCCTACGAGCAGTACTTC. V usage is TRBV19 and J usage is TRBJ2-7, with D perhaps given as TRBD1 or TRBD2 (5 bases each). The CDR3 has 14 amino acids. Trimming took off 10 bases at V and 1 base at J, with 17 bases between the two ends. The V gene's germline CDR1 is LNHDA and CDR2 SQIVND (reference sequence). The whole variable domain, filled in from reference TRBV19 and TRBJ2-7, reads DGGITQSPKYLFRKEGQNVTLSCEQNLNHDAMYWYRQDPGQGLRLIYYSQIVNDFQKGDIAEGYSVSREKKESFPLTVTSAQKNPTAFYLCATRRRDGSYEQYFGPGTRLTVT.

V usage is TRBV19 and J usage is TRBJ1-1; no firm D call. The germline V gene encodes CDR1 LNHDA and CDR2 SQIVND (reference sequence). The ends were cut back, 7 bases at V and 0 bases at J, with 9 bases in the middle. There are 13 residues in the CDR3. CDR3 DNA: TGTGCCAGTACCCCGGCGGTGAACACTGAAGCTTTCTTT. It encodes CASTPAVNTEAFF.

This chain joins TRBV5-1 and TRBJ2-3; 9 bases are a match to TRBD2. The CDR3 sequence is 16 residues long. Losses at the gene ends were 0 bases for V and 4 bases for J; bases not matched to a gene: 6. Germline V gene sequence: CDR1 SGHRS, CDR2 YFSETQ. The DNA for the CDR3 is TGCGCCAGCAGCTTGGCCGTTAGCGGGAGTGCAGATACGCAGTATTTT. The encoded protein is CASSLAVSGSADTQYF.